This T cell receptor (beta chain) was profiled in a study of shared clonotypes between healthy human individuals. Overall study results and limits: Expectations were that clonotype sharing among donors would be affected by sequencing depth. Larger estimated richness was generally recorded for naive subsets relative to memory subsets. Non-shared clonotypes were found to have lower generation probabilities than the clonotypes that were shared by all four of the sorted-subset donors.

Methods used by the authors: ImmunoSEQ only sent back junction sequences with no quality scores, so filtering was done differently. Produced via immunoSEQ multiplex PCR; TCRdb's table is partial and in-frame only. The DNA gave D and trimming, while V, J and clone size come from that table. This table has millions of clones, approximately 95% appearing once. About this clone itself: The target antigen is unknown.

The CDR3 has 15 residues. The V segment lost 5 bases and the J segment 4 bases; nucleotides outside the gene matches: 9. Germline values: CDR1 SGHTA, CDR2 FQGNSA. Sequenced material: naive CD4+ T cells from PBMCs. Subset here: CD45RA+ positively selected. The sequence was obtained from a man aged 18 to 30 in good health. Some clones in this sample may be carry-over from other donors' samples. The chain has TRBV7-2 and TRBJ1-1; TRBD1 agrees at 8 bases. DNA of the CDR3: TGTGCCAGCAGCCCCCGGACAGGGCGGGCCACTGAAGCTTTCTTT. Translating it yields CASSPRTGRATEAFF.